This T cell receptor (beta chain) emerged from a study of blood T cell repertoires in COVID-19. Study information: COVID-19 samples, acute and convalescent, were from the United States, Italy and Spain.

During active infection, Seattle patients enrolled and were then monitored through disease. The germline V gene encodes CDR1 MNHEY and CDR2 SVGEGT. CDR3 length equals 15 residues. The trim removed 2 bases at V and 3 bases at J, leaving 0 bases unmatched. Methods used by the authors: Estimation of nucleated cell counts relied on the amplification of reference gene primers. The assay was immunoSEQ multiplex PCR, and TCRdb's table has in-frame clones only and misses some. The V and J calls and clone size are taken from that table; D and trimming were inferred from the DNA. The sample has about 170,000 clones, approximately 90% seen once. As to this clone: Other DNA sequences in this specimen translate into the identical CDR3.

Sequencing used peripheral blood. The gene calls are TRBV6-2 or TRBV6-3 and TRBJ2-7; TRBD2 matches 14 bases. This TCR was sampled from a man between 18 and 35 years old with COVID-19, enrolled during active disease. CDR3 DNA sequence: TGTGCCAGCAGTTACGGGACTAGCGGGAGCTACGAGCAGTACTTC. This encodes CASSYGTSGSYEQYF.